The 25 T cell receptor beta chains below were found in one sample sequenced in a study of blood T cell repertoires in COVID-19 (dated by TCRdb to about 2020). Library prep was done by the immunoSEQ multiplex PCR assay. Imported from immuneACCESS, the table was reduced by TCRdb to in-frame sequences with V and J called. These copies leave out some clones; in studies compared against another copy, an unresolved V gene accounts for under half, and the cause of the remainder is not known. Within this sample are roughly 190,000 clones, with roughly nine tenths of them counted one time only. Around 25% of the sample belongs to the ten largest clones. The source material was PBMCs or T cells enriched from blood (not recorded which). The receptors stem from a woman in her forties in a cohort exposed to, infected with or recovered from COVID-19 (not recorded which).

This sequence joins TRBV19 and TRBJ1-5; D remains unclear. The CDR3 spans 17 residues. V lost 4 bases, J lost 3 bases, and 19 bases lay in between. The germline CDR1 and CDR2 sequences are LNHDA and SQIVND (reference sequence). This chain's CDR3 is CASSTTWSAGSNQPQHF. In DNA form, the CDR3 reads TGTGCCAGTAGTACAACGTGGAGCGCGGGGTCCAATCAGCCCCAGCATTTT. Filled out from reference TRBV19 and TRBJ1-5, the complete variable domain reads DGGITQSPKYLFRKEGQNVTLSCEQNLNHDAMYWYRQDPGQGLRLIYYSQIVNDFQKGDIAEGYSVSREKKESFPLTVTSAQKNPTAFYLCASSTTWSAGSNQPQHFGDGTRLSIL.

This chain's CDR3 is CASSQVGLAGGLYNEQFF. The CDR3 coding sequence is TGTGCCAGCAGCCAAGTGGGGCTAGCGGGGGGGCTCTACAATGAGCAGTTCTTC. This rearrangement joins TRBV14 to TRBJ2-1, with TRBD2 matching over 12 bases. V gave up 1 base and J gave up 3 bases; unmatched junction bases: 7. Germline assignment: CDR1 SGHDN and CDR2 FVKESK. CDR3 length: 18 residues.

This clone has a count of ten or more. This chain's CDR3 is CASSQDVAGVTDTQYF. The DNA of the CDR3 is TGTGCCAGCAGCCAAGATGTAGCGGGGGTCACAGATACGCAGTATTTT. The chain employs TRBV3-1 (or the pseudogene TRBV3-2) and TRBJ2-3; 9 nucleotides align to TRBD2. There are 16 residues in the CDR3. Germline V gene sequence: CDR1 LGHDT, CDR2 YNNKEL (reference sequence). With V trimmed by 0 bases and J by 2 bases, 3 bases remained unmatched.

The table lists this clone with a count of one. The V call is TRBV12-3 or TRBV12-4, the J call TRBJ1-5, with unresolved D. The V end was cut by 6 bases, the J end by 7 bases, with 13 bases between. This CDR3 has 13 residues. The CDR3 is CASRPSGVQPQHF. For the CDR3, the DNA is TGTGCCAGCAGGCCATCAGGCGTCCAGCCCCAGCATTTT.

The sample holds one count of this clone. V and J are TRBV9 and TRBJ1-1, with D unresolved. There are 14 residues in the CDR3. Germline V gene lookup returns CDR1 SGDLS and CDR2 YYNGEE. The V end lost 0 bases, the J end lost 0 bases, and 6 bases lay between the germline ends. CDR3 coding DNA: TGTGCCAGCAGCGTAGGACGGGTGAACACTGAAGCTTTCTTT. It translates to CASSVGRVNTEAFF. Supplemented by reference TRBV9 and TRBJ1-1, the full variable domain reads DSGVTQTPKHLITATGQRVTLRCSPRSGDLSVYWYQQSLDQGLQFLIQYYNGEERAKGNILERFSAQQFPDLHSELNLSSLELGDSALYFCASSVGRVNTEAFFGQGTRLTVV.

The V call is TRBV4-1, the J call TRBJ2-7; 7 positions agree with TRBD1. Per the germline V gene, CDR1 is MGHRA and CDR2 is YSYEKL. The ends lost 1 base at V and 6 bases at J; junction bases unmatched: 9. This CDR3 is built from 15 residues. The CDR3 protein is CASSQGGRGSAEQYF. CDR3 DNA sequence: TGCGCCAGCAGCCAAGGGGGCAGGGGGAGTGCCGAGCAGTACTTC.

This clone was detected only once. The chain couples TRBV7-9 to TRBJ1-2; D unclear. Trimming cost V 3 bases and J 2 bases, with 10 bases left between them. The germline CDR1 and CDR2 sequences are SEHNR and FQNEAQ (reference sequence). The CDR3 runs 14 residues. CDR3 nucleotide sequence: TGTGCCAGCAGCTTTGTCACGGAGAACTATGGCTACACCTTC. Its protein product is CASSFVTENYGYTF.

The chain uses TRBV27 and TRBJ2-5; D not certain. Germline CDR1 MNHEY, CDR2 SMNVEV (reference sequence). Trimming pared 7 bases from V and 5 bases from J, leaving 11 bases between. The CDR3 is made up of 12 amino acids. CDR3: CASTDSRETQYF. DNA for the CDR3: TGTGCCAGCACTGATTCTCGGGAGACCCAGTACTTC.

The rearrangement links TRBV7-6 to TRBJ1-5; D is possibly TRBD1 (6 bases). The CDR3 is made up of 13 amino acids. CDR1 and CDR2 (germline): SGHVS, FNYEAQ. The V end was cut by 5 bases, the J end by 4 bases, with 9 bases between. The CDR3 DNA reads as TGTGCCAGCAGCCCACAGGGTAATCAGCCCCAGCATTTT. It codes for CASSPQGNQPQHF.

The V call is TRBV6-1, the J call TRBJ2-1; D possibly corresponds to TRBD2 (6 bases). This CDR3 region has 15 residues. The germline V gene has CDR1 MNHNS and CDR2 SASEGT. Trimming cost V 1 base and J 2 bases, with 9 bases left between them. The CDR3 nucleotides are TGTGCCAGCAGTGAAGTAGCGGAACCCTACAATGAGCAGTTCTTC. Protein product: CASSEVAEPYNEQFF.

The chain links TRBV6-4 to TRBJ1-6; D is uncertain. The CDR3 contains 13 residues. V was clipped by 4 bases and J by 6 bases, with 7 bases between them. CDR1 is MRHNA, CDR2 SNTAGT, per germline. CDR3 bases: TGTGCCAGCAGTGCTGGCAGTAATTCACCCCTCCACTTT. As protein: CASSAGSNSPLHF.

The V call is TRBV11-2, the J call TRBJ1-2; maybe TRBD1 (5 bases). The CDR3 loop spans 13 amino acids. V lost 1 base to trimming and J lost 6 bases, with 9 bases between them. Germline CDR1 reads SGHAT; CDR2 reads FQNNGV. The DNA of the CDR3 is TGTGCCAGCAGCTTAGTTAGGGGAAATGGCTACACCTTC. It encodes CASSLVRGNGYTF. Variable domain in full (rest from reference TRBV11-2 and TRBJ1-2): EAGVAQSPRYKIIEKRQSVAFWCNPISGHATLYWYQQILGQGPKLLIQFQNNGVVDDSQLPKDRFSAERLKGVDSTLKIQPAKLEDSAVYLCASSLVRGNGYTFGSGTRLTVV.

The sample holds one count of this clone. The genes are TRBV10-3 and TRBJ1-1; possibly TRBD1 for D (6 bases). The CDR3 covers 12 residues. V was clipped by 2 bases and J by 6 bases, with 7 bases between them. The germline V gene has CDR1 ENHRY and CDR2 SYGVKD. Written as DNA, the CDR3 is TGTGCCATCAGTGAGGGACAGCCTGAAGCTTTCTTT. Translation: CAISEGQPEAFF.

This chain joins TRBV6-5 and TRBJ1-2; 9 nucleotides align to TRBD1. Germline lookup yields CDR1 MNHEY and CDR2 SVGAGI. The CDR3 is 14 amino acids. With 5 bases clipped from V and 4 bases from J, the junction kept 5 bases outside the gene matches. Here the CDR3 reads CASSRTGAIYGYTF. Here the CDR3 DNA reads TGTGCCAGCAGTAGGACAGGGGCGATCTATGGCTACACCTTC.

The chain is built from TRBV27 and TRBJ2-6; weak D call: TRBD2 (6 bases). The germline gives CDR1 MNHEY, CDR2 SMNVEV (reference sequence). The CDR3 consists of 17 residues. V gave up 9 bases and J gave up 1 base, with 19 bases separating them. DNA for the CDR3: TGTGCCAGTGGGACGCGGGGTATGGATTCTGGGGCCAACGTCCTGACTTTC. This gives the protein CASGTRGMDSGANVLTF.

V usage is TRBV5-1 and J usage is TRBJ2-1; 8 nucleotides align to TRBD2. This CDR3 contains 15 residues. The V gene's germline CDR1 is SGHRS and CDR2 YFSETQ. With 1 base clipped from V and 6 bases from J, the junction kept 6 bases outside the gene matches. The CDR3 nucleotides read TGCGCCAGCAGCTTGTCGGGAGGGCGCGGCAATGAGCAGTTCTTC. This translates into CASSLSGGRGNEQFF.

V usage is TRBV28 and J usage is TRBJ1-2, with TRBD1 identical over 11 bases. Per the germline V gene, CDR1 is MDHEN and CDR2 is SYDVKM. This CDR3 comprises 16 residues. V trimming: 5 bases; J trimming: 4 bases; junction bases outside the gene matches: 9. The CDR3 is CASSLHLDRGPYGYTF. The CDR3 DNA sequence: TGTGCCAGCAGTCTTCACCTGGACAGGGGGCCCTATGGCTACACCTTC.

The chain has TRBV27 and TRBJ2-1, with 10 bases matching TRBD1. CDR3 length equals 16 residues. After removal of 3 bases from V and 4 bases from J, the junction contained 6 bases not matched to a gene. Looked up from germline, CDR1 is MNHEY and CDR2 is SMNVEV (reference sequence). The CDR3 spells CASSFWDRGSYNEQFF. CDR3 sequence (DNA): TGTGCCAGCAGTTTCTGGGACAGGGGCTCGTACAATGAGCAGTTCTTC.

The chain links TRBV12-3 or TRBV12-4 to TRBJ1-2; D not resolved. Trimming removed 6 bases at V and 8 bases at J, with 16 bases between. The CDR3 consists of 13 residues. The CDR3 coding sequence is TGTGCCAGCAGCTCCGGACTGTATAGGGGCTACACCTTC. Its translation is CASSSGLYRGYTF.

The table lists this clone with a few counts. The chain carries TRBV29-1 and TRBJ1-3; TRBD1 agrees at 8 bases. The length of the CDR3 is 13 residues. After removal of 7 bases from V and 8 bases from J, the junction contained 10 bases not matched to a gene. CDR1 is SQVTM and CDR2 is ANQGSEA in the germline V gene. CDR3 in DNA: TGCAGCGGGAGGACAGGGACCGGTGACACCATATATTTT. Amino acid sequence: CSGRTGTGDTIYF. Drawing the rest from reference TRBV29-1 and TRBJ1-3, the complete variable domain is SAVISQKPSRDICQRGTSLTIQCQVDSQVTMMFWYRQQPGQSLTLIATANQGSEATYESGFVIDKFPISRPNLTFSTLTVSNMSPEDSSIYLCSGRTGTGDTIYFGEGSWLTVV.

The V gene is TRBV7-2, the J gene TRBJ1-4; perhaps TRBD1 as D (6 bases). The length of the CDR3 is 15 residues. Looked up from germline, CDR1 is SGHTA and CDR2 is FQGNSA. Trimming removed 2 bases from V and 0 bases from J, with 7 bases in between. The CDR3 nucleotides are TGTGCCAGCAGCTTAAACAGGGCAACTAATGAAAAACTGTTTTTT. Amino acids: CASSLNRATNEKLFF.

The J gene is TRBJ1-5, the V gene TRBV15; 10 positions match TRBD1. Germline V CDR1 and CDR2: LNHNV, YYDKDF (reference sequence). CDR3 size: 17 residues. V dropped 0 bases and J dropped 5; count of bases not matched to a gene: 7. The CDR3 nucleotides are TGTGCCACCAGCAGAGATCAGGGGACAGGGGCCGATCAGCCCCAGCATTTT. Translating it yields CATSRDQGTGADQPQHF.

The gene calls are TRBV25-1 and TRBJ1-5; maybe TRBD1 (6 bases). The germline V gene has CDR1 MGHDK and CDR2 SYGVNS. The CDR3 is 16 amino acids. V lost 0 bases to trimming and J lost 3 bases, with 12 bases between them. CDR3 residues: CASSEYAGEDNQPQHF. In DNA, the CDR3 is TGTGCCAGCAGTGAATACGCAGGGGAAGACAATCAGCCCCAGCATTTT.

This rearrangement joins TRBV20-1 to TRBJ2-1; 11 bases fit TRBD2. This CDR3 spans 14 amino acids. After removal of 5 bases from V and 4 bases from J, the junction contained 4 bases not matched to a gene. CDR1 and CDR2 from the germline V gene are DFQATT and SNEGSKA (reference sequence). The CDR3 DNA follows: TGCAGTGCTCGTGGGACTAGCGGATACAATGAGCAGTTCTTC. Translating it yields CSARGTSGYNEQFF.

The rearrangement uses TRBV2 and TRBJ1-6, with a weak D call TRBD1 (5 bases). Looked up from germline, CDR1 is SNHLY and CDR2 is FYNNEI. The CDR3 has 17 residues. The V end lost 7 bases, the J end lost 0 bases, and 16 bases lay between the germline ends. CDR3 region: CASTGHLQSSYNSPLHF. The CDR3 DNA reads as TGTGCCAGCACCGGACACCTCCAAAGCTCCTATAATTCACCCCTCCACTTT. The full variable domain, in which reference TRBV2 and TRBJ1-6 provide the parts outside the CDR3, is EPEVTQTPSHQVTQMGQEVILRCVPISNHLYFYWYRQILGQKVEFLVSFYNNEISEKSEIFDDQFSVERPDGSNFTLKIRSTKLEDSAMYFCASTGHLQSSYNSPLHFGNGTRLTVT.